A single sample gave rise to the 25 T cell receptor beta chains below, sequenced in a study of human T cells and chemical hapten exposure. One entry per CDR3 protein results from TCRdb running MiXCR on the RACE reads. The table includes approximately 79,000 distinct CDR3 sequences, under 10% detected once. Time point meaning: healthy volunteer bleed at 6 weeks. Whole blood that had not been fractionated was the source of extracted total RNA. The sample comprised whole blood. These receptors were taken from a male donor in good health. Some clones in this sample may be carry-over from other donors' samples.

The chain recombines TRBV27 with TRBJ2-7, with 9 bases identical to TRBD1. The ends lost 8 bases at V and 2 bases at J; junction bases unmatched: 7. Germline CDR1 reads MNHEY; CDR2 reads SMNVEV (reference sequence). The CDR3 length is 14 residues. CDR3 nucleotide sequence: TGTGCCAGCCGTCCAGGGACAGGGCCCTACGAGCAGTACTTC. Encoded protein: CASRPGTGPYEQYF.

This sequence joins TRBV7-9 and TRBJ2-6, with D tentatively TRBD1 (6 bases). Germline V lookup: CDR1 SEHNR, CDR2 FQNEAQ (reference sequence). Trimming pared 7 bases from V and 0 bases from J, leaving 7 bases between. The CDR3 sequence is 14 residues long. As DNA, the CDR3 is TGTGCCAGCAACAGGGACTCTGGGGCCAACGTCCTGACTTTC. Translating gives CASNRDSGANVLTF.

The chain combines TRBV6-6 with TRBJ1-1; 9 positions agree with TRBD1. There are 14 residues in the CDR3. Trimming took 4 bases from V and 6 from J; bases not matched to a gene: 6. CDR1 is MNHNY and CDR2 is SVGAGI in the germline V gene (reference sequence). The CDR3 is CASSSIQGASEAFF. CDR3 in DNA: TGTGCCAGCAGTTCGATACAGGGGGCCTCTGAAGCTTTCTTT.

The chain's CDR3 is CSARLIDTQYF. CDR3 coding DNA: TGCAGTGCCCGCTTAATAGATACGCAGTATTTT. This sequence joins TRBV20-1 and TRBJ2-3; D call uncertain. The CDR3 is made up of 11 amino acids. Trimming removed 6 bases at V and 5 bases at J, with 9 bases between. Germline V gene data show CDR1 as DFQATT and CDR2 as SNEGSKA (reference sequence).

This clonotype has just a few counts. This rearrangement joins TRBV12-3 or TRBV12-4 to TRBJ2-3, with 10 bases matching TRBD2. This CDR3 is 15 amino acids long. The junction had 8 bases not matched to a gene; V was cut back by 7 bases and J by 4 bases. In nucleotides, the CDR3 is TGTGCCAGCACCCAGGTAGCGGGGGGCGCAGATACGCAGTATTTT. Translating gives CASTQVAGGADTQYF.

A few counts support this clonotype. The CDR3: CASSLLGNNEQFF. The CDR3 nucleotides are TGCGCCAGCAGCTTGCTGGGGAACAATGAGCAGTTCTTC. V usage is TRBV5-1 and J usage is TRBJ2-1; D remains unclear. V lost 1 base to trimming and J lost 5 bases, with 7 bases between them. The CDR3 is 13 residues long. CDR1 and CDR2 (germline): SGHRS, YFSETQ. The full variable domain, in which reference TRBV5-1 and TRBJ2-1 provide the parts outside the CDR3, is KAGVTQTPRYLIKTRGQQVTLSCSPISGHRSVSWYQQTPGQGLQFLFEYFSETQRNKGNFPGRFSGRQFSNSRSEMNVSTLELGDSALYLCASSLLGNNEQFFGPGTRLTVL.

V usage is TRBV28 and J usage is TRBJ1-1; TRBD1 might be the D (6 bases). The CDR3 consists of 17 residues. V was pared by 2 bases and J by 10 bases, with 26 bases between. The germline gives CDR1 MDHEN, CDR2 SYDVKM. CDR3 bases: TGTGCCAGCAGTTTAAGGACCCATAGGGGGAGGCGGATCGGAGCTTTCTTT. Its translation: CASSLRTHRGRRIGAFF.

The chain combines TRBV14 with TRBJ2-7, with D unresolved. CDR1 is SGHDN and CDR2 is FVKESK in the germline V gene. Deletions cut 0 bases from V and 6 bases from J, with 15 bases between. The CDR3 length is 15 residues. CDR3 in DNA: TGTGCCAGCAGCCAAGATCTGGCAGGCTGGGGCGAGCAGTACTTC. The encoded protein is CASSQDLAGWGEQYF.

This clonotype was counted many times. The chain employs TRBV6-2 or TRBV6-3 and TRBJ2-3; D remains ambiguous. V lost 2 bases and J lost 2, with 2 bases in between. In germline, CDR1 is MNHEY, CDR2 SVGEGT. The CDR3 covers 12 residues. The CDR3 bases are TGTGCCAGCAGTTACCACACAGATACGCAGTATTTT. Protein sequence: CASSYHTDTQYF.

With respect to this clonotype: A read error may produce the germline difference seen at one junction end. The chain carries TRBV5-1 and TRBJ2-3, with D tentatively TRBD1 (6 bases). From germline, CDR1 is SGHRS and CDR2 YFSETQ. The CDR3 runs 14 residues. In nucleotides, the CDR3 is TGCGCCAGCAGCTTGGGACAGGTCCAAGATACGAAGTATTTT. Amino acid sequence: CASSLGQVQDTKYF.

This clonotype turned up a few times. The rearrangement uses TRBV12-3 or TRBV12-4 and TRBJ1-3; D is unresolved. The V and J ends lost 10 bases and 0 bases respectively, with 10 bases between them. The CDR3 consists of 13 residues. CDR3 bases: TGTGCCACCAGAGACGGCTCTGGAAACACCATATATTTT. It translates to CATRDGSGNTIYF.

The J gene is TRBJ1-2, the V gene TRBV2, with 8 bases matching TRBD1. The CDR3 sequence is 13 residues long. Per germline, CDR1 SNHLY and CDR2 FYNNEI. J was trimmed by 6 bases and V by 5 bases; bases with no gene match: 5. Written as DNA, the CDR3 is TGTGCCAGCAGTCTAAGACAGGGGCATGGCTACACCTTC. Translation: CASSLRQGHGYTF.

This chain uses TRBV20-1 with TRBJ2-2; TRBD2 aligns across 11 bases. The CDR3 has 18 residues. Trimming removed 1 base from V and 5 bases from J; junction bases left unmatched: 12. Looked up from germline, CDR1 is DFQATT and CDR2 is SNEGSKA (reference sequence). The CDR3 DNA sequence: TGCAGTGCTAGAGGGTTCCCGACTAGCGGGGAGGGAACCGGGGAGCTGTTTTTT. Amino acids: CSARGFPTSGEGTGELFF.

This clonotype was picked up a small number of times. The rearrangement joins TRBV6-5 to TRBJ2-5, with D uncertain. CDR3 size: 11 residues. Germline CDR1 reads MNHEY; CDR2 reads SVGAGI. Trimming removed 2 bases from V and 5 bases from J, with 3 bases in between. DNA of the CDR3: TGTGCCAGCAGTTACAGGGAGACCCAGTACTTC. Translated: CASSYRETQYF.

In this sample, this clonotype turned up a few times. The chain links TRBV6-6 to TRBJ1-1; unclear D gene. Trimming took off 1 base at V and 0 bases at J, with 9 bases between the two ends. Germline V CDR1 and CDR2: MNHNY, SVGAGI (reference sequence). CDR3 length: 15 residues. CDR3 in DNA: TGTGCCAGCAGTTACTATGTTCAATTGAACACTGAAGCTTTCTTT. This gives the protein CASSYYVQLNTEAFF.

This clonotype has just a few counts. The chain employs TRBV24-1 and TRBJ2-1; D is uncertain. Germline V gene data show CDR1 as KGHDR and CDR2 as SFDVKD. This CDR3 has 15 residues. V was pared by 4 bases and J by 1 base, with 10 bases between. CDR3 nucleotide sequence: TGTGCCACCAGTGACCCCCAAAGGTCCTACAATGAGCAGTTCTTC. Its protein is CATSDPQRSYNEQFF.

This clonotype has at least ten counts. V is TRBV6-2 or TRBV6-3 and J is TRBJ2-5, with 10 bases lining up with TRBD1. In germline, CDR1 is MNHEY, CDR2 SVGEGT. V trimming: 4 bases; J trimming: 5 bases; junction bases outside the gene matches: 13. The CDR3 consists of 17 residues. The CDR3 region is CASSSLITRDRGETQYF. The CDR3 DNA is TGTGCCAGCAGTTCCCTAATTACCCGGGACAGGGGTGAGACCCAGTACTTC.

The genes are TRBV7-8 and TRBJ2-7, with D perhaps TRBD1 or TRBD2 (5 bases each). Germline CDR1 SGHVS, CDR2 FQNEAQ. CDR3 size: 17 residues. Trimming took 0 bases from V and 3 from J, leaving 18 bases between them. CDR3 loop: CASSLASPGRRVYEQYF. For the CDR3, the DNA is TGTGCCAGCAGCTTAGCGTCTCCAGGGAGAAGGGTCTACGAGCAGTACTTC.

The CDR3 nucleotides read TGTGCCACCAGTGATCAGGGTCCCAAAGCCAAAAACATTCAGTACTTC. Protein product: CATSDQGPKAKNIQYF. This chain connects TRBV24-1 to TRBJ2-4; tentative D call: TRBD1 (5 bases). Germline CDR1 and CDR2: KGHDR and SFDVKD. CDR3 size: 16 residues. Deletions cut 3 bases from V and 0 bases from J, with 11 bases between.

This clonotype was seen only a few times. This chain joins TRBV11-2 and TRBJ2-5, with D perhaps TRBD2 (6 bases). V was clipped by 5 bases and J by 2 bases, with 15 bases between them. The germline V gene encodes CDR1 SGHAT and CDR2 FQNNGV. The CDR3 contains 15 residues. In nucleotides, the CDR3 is TGTGCCAGCAGCCCAGGACTGGGGGGACAAGAGACCCAGTACTTC. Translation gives CASSPGLGGQETQYF.

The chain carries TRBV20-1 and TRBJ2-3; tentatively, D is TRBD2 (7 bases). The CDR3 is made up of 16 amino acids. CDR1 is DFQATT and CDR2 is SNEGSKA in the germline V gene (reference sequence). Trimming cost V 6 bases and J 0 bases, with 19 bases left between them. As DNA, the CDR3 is TGCAGTGCCCCCCCTTCGGGGGGCAGGAGCACAGATACGCAGTATTTT. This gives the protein CSAPPSGGRSTDTQYF.

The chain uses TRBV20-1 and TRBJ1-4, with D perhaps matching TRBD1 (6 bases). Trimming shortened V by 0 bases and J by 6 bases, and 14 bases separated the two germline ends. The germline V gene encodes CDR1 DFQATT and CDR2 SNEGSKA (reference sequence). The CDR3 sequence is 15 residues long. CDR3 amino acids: CSARDLRGADEKLFF. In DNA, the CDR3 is TGCAGTGCTAGAGATTTGCGGGGGGCGGATGAAAAACTGTTTTTT.

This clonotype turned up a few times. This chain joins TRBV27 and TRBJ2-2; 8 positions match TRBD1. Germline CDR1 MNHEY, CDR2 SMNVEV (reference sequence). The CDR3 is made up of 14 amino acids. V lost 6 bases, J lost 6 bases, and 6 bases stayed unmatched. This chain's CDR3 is CASSSDRAPGELFF. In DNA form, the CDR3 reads TGTGCCAGCAGCTCGGACAGGGCCCCCGGGGAGCTGTTTTTT.

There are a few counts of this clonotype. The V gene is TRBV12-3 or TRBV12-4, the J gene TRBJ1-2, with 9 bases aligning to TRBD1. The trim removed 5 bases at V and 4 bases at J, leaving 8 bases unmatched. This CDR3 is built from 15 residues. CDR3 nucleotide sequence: TGTGCCAGCAGTCCGGCCACAGGGGGCGGCTATGGCTACACCTTC. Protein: CASSPATGGGYGYTF.

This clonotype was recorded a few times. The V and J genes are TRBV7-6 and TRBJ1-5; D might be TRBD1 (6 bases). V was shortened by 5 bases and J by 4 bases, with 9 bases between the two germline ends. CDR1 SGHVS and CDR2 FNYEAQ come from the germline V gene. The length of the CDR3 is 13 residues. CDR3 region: CASSPTGNQPQHF. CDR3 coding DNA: TGTGCCAGCAGCCCCACAGGGAATCAGCCCCAGCATTTT.